This T cell receptor beta chain was sequenced during a study of cytomegalovirus exposure and HLA in healthy donors. Study context: The 120 or so validation repertoires were produced on the same platform as the roughly 700 repertoires of the first cohort. This was reported in a later analysis.

Sequenced by immunoSEQ multiplex PCR; TCRdb stores in-frame clones only, minus some. Of fewer than 400,000 clones in the sample, about nine tenths are singletons; the top ten hold 0.75% to 0.85%. Study-wide results and caveats: The classifier reportedly diagnosed cytomegalovirus status with high specificity and sensitivity. A few CMV-associated chains were confirmed in vitro to be specific for CMV antigens. The investigators catalogued 150 to 200 TCR beta chains as cytomegalovirus-associated.

The J segment lost 2 bases and the V segment lost 7 bases, leaving 3 bases of the junction unmatched. In germline, CDR1 is WSHSY, CDR2 SAAADI. There are 13 residues in the CDR3. For this clone: Its antigen remains unidentified.

The V call is TRBV10-2, the J call TRBJ2-7; 9 nucleotides align to TRBD2. The TCR comes from a woman between 18 and 29 years old in good health and CMV-seronegative. The sample comprised PBMCs. The CDR3 bases are TGCGCCAGCATTGGCGGGAGGGCCTACGAGCAGTACTTC. Translation gives CASIGGRAYEQYF.